This T cell receptor (beta chain) emerged from a study of T-cell memory formation after mild COVID-19. Study observations and caveats: Cross-reactive memory apparently joined, as some responding clones appeared in pre-infection memory. Clones contracting across day 15 to 85 had a balanced CD4/CD8 profile; later expanding clones leaned CD4+. Contracting CD8+ clones were enriched in EMRA, CD4+ mainly in CM and EM.

This clonotype showed up just a few times. Its cognate antigen is unknown. A 5'RACE reaction primed in the constant segment made cDNA libraries of TCR alpha and TCR beta, and these carried sample barcodes and UMIs. TCRdb re-derived calls from the 5' RACE reads in MiXCR, one entry per CDR3 protein. In the table there are roughly 450,000 distinct CDR3 sequences, about a sixth of which are singletons. The CDR3 has 15 residues. Per germline, CDR1 MDHEN and CDR2 SYDVKM. Trimming took off 7 bases at V and 1 base at J, with 16 bases between the two ends. Input material: PBMCs or a T cell subset sorted from them (not recorded which). V and J are TRBV28 and TRBJ1-1; weak D call: TRBD1 (5 bases). The clonotype was recovered from a man between 18 and 35 years old who had mild COVID-19 (a few samples of this study predate the infection). Cell type and time point are not known. CDR3 sequence reads: CASIGARGENTEAFF. In nucleotides, the CDR3 is TGTGCCAGCATTGGAGCTCGGGGGGAGAACACTGAAGCTTTCTTT.